The TCR beta chain described here comes from a study of blood T cell repertoires in COVID-19. Study overall: The samples span acute and convalescent COVID-19 from the United States, Italy and Spain. The analysed material was cDNA or gDNA that came from T cells, B-cell-depleted T cells, or PBMCs.

There are 15 residues in the CDR3. CDR1 and CDR2 (germline): MGHRA, YSYEKL. Trimming took off 0 bases at V and 1 base at J, with 9 bases between the two ends. The data were produced by immunoSEQ multiplex PCR, yet TCRdb's version contains in-frame clones alone and is incomplete. The profile shows around 310,000 clones, 80% to 90% of them singletons. Participant age was about 18 to 89 years, and participants resided in approximately 24 US areas. Symptom resolution, clearance, or two negative PCRs marked the recovered donors of Cohort 3. This TCR was sampled from a man between 25 and 39 years old who had recovered from COVID-19. J is TRBJ1-2 and V is TRBV4-1, with a tentative D call TRBD1 (5 bases). The sample consisted of PBMCs or T cells enriched from blood (not recorded which). CDR3 sequence reads: CASSQEAGFNYGYTF. CDR3 sequence (DNA): TGCGCCAGCAGCCAAGAGGCAGGGTTTAACTATGGCTACACCTTC.